The 6 T cell receptor beta chains given below trace back to one sample, sequenced in a study of cytomegalovirus exposure and HLA in healthy donors. Assay: immunoSEQ multiplex PCR; the TCRdb copy retains only in-frame clones and omits some. The repertoire holds 150,000 to 200,000 clones, around four fifths seen once, with about 7% in the top ten. Sequenced: PBMCs. These receptor sequences come from a young man in good health and CMV-seropositive.

The CDR3 nucleotides read TGTGCCAGCAGCTTGGTGGTATCGGGGGGCTGGGCCCAGTACTTC. Translation: CASSLVVSGGWAQYF. This chain links TRBV5-6 with TRBJ2-5; tentative D call: TRBD2 (7 bases). V shed 0 bases and J shed 9 bases, with 18 bases lying between them. The germline CDR1 and CDR2 sequences are SGHDT and YYEEEE. This CDR3 contains 15 residues.

This chain joins TRBV7-2 and TRBJ2-1; D possibly corresponds to TRBD1 (6 bases). The germline gives CDR1 SGHTA, CDR2 FQGNSA. The CDR3 has 15 residues. Trimming pared 1 base from V and 2 bases from J, leaving 9 bases between. CDR3 sequence: CASSLVGGAYNEQFF. Here the CDR3 DNA reads TGTGCCAGCAGCTTAGTTGGGGGCGCCTACAATGAGCAGTTCTTC.

V is TRBV15 and J is TRBJ2-1, with 15 nucleotides matching TRBD2. The CDR3 is made up of 21 amino acids. Germline CDR1 LNHNV, CDR2 YYDKDF (reference sequence). V dropped 4 bases and J dropped 10; count of bases not matched to a gene: 23. The CDR3 region is CATSTTEEGLWGLAGGLEQFF. DNA of the CDR3: TGTGCCACCAGCACCACAGAGGAAGGACTCTGGGGACTAGCGGGGGGCCTGGAGCAGTTCTTC.

The chain links TRBV6-5 to TRBJ2-7; weak D call: TRBD1 (6 bases). The germline gives CDR1 MNHEY, CDR2 SVGAGI. The CDR3 sequence is 12 residues long. Trimming removed 8 bases at V and 4 bases at J, with 12 bases between. CDR3 sequence reads: CASWGTLYEQYF. DNA of the CDR3: TGTGCCAGCTGGGGGACACTTTACGAGCAGTACTTC.

V and J are TRBV6-6 and TRBJ2-2; 7 nucleotides match TRBD2. CDR3 length: 14 amino acids. The V segment lost 8 bases and the J segment 0 bases; nucleotides outside the gene matches: 3. The germline V gene has CDR1 MNHNY and CDR2 SVGAGI (reference sequence). This CDR3 is CASESGTNTGELFF. CDR3 DNA sequence: TGTGCCAGCGAAAGCGGGACGAACACCGGGGAGCTGTTTTTT.

The V call is TRBV18, the J call TRBJ2-1, with 14 bases fitting TRBD2. CDR3 size: 17 residues. Germline CDR1 and CDR2: KGHSH and LQKENI. J was trimmed by 4 bases and V by 3 bases; bases with no gene match: 5. CDR3 sequence reads: CASSPGTSGRRYNEQFF. DNA of the CDR3: TGTGCCAGCTCACCTGGGACTAGCGGGAGACGGTACAATGAGCAGTTCTTC.